What follows are 23 T cell receptor beta chains derived from one specimen sequenced in a study of blood T cell repertoires in COVID-19 (TCRdb year 2020). The library was built by means of the immunoSEQ multiplex PCR assay. TCRdb retrieved this table from immuneACCESS and kept in-frame rearrangements only. Not all clones are present; in checked studies, unresolved V genes account for under half, and no reason is known for the remainder. The sample table lists nearly 400,000 clones, roughly 90% of them with a count of one. The ten top clones hold 1.5% to 2% of the sample. Sequenced input: PBMCs or T cells enriched from blood (not recorded which). All receptors derive from a woman aged 25 to 39 who had recovered from COVID-19.

The chain couples TRBV30 to TRBJ1-4; perhaps TRBD1 as D (6 bases). The CDR3 consists of 13 residues. Trimming removed 3 bases from V and 5 bases from J, with 10 bases in between. The V gene's germline CDR1 is GTSNPN and CDR2 SVGIG (reference sequence). CDR3 sequence (DNA): TGTGCCTGGAGGGCAGGGACAAATGAAAAACTGTTTTTT. Amino acid sequence: CAWRAGTNEKLFF.

The genes are TRBV27 and TRBJ1-2, with TRBD1 identical over 8 bases. Germline lookup yields CDR1 MNHEY and CDR2 SMNVEV (reference sequence). The CDR3 runs 14 residues. With V trimmed by 6 bases and J by 7 bases, 10 bases remained unmatched. CDR3 sequence reads: CASSLQGAGTGYTF. The CDR3 DNA reads TGTGCCAGCAGCTTGCAGGGGGCGGGAACTGGCTACACCTTC.

The chain employs TRBV19 and TRBJ1-6; weak D call: TRBD1 (5 bases). The V end was cut by 6 bases, the J end by 8 bases, with 14 bases between. Germline-derived CDR1 and CDR2 are LNHDA and SQIVND (reference sequence). The CDR3 spans 14 residues. The DNA of the CDR3 is TGTGCCAGTAGATTGGGGGGTAGGGATTCACCCCTCCACTTT. Its translation is CASRLGGRDSPLHF.

The sample holds one count of this clone. This chain joins TRBV15 and TRBJ2-3; 7 nucleotides match TRBD2. CDR1 and CDR2 (germline): LNHNV, YYDKDF (reference sequence). V lost 3 bases, J lost 5 bases, and 11 bases stayed unmatched. The CDR3 is 16 residues long. The CDR3 protein is CATSSVPRELEDTQYF. Written as DNA, the CDR3 is TGTGCCACCAGCAGCGTACCGCGGGAGCTCGAAGATACGCAGTATTTT. The whole variable domain, filled in from reference TRBV15 and TRBJ2-3, reads DAMVIQNPRYQVTQFGKPVTLSCSQTLNHNVMYWYQQKSSQAPKLLFHYYDKDFNNEADTPDNFQSRRPNTSFCFLDIRSPGLGDTAMYLCATSSVPRELEDTQYFGPGTRLTVL.

The chain uses TRBV5-1 and TRBJ1-4; D possibly corresponds to TRBD1 (5 bases). Between the trimmed V and J ends, which lost 0 bases and 8 bases, there was a span of 11 bases. Per germline, CDR1 SGHRS and CDR2 YFSETQ. The CDR3 has 14 amino acids. CDR3 DNA: TGCGCCAGCAGCTTGGGCAGGGTAGGGGAAAAACTGTTTTTT. Protein: CASSLGRVGEKLFF.

This chain connects TRBV5-1 to TRBJ2-7, with D possibly being TRBD2 (6 bases). Deletions cut 4 bases from V and 1 base from J, with 21 bases between. Germline CDR1 SGHRS, CDR2 YFSETQ. The CDR3 length is 17 residues. The CDR3 sequence: CASSPALRGGISYEQYF. For the CDR3, the DNA is TGCGCCAGCAGCCCCGCTTTGAGGGGCGGGATTTCCTACGAGCAGTACTTC.

V and J are TRBV28 and TRBJ1-3; D is unclear. The germline gives CDR1 MDHEN, CDR2 SYDVKM. This CDR3 has 13 residues. Trimming pared 4 bases from V and 2 bases from J, leaving 6 bases between. The CDR3 spells CASSWSTGNTIYF. CDR3 sequence (DNA): TGTGCCAGCAGTTGGAGCACTGGAAACACCATATATTTT.

This clone was found once. The chain links TRBV18 to TRBJ2-2, with D uncertain. Germline CDR1 is KGHSH and CDR2 is LQKENI. Trimming stripped 4 bases from V and 4 bases from J, with 22 bases between. The CDR3 has 18 amino acids. In DNA, the CDR3 is TGTGCCAGCTCACAACTACCAGCAGACGCTATTTCCACCGGGGAGCTGTTTTTT. Its translation: CASSQLPADAISTGELFF.

The chain carries TRBV5-6 and TRBJ2-7; TRBD2 matches at 10 bases. This CDR3 comprises 14 residues. The trim removed 2 bases at V and 6 bases at J, leaving 5 bases unmatched. Germline-derived CDR1 and CDR2 are SGHDT and YYEEEE. The CDR3 DNA sequence: TGTGCCAGCAGCTTTTCTAGCGGGAGCGTCGAGCAGTACTTC. Translated: CASSFSSGSVEQYF.

The chain links TRBV30 to TRBJ2-1, with 8 nucleotides matching TRBD1. The CDR3 has 16 residues. Germline V gene sequence: CDR1 GTSNPN, CDR2 SVGIG (reference sequence). Trimming at V came to 0 bases and at J to 4 bases, leaving 8 bases not matched to a gene. The DNA for the CDR3 is TGTGCCTGGAGTGTACCCGCTAGGACAGGGTACAATGAGCAGTTCTTC. Its translation is CAWSVPARTGYNEQFF.

The chain joins TRBV5-5 to TRBJ1-3; D is uncertain. The length of the CDR3 is 15 residues. The V end was cut by 0 bases, the J end by 0 bases, with 7 bases between. Germline V gives CDR1 SGHKS, CDR2 YYEKEE (reference sequence). The CDR3 protein is CASSLDRSSGNTIYF. The CDR3 DNA sequence: TGTGCCAGCAGCTTGGATCGGAGCTCTGGAAACACCATATATTTT.

In its sample, this clone was seen many times. The chain uses TRBV30 and TRBJ2-7, with TRBD1 matching 9 bases. The trim removed 2 bases at V and 2 bases at J, leaving 4 bases unmatched. The CDR3 sequence is 14 residues long. Germline V CDR1 and CDR2: GTSNPN, SVGIG (reference sequence). The CDR3 DNA follows: TGTGCCTGGAGTCTCGGGACAGGGACCTACGAGCAGTACTTC. As protein: CAWSLGTGTYEQYF.

CDR3 sequence reads: CASSTQGRWVDNEQFF. CDR3 coding DNA: TGTGCCAGCAGTACACAGGGAAGATGGGTCGACAATGAGCAGTTCTTC. The chain carries TRBV5-4 and TRBJ2-1; weak D call: TRBD1 (6 bases). The CDR3 is 16 amino acids. Germline CDR1 SGHNT, CDR2 YYREEE (reference sequence). Trimming shortened V by 5 bases and J by 5 bases, and 20 bases separated the two germline ends.

CDR3 bases: TGTGCCAGCAGGGGACTGGCCCAATTGGATGAGCAGTTCTTC. Translating it yields CASRGLAQLDEQFF. The chain has TRBV7-9 and TRBJ2-1; D might be TRBD2 (6 bases). CDR3 length: 14 residues. CDR1 is SEHNR, CDR2 FQNEAQ, per germline (reference sequence). Trimming removed 6 bases from V and 8 bases from J, with 17 bases in between.

The chain combines TRBV5-1 with TRBJ1-2; 7 positions match TRBD1. The CDR3 covers 14 residues. V shed 0 bases and J 5 bases; nucleotides not matched to a gene: 4. The germline CDR1 and CDR2 sequences are SGHRS and YFSETQ. For the CDR3, the DNA is TGCGCCAGCAGCTTGGATGGCAGGGGGTATGGCTACACCTTC. Protein: CASSLDGRGYGYTF.

The rearrangement links TRBV28 to TRBJ2-7; 9 bases are shared with TRBD1. Germline V gene data show CDR1 as MDHEN and CDR2 as SYDVKM. V trimming: 1 base; J trimming: 2 bases; junction bases outside the gene matches: 3. The CDR3 extends over 15 amino acids. CDR3 amino acids: CASSLLDRGAYEQYF. In DNA form, the CDR3 reads TGTGCCAGCAGTTTATTGGACAGGGGAGCCTACGAGCAGTACTTC.

The V gene is TRBV6-6, the J gene TRBJ2-1; TRBD2 is a possible D gene (6 bases). This CDR3 comprises 12 residues. Between the trimmed V and J ends, which lost 4 bases and 9 bases, there was a span of 10 bases. Germline loops: CDR1 MNHNY, CDR2 SVGAGI (reference sequence). DNA for the CDR3: TGTGCCAGCAGTTTAGCGGATGTTGAGCAGTTCTTC. It encodes CASSLADVEQFF.

The chain couples TRBV11-2 to TRBJ2-7; D unclear. The CDR3 contains 14 residues. CDR1 is SGHAT, CDR2 FQNNGV, per germline. The ends were cut back, 4 bases at V and 2 bases at J, with 12 bases in the middle. Here the CDR3 reads CASSSRPETYEQYF. CDR3 in DNA: TGTGCCAGCAGCTCCCGCCCCGAGACCTACGAGCAGTACTTC.

The chain has TRBV2 and TRBJ1-3; D uncertain. Germline CDR1 and CDR2: SNHLY and FYNNEI. V lost 7 bases to trimming and J lost 0 bases, with 7 bases between them. The CDR3 loop spans 13 amino acids. The CDR3 DNA sequence: TGTGCCAGCATATATTTCTCTGGAAACACCATATATTTT. Residues: CASIYFSGNTIYF.

The CDR3 loop reads CATSRGQFSNQPQHF. In nucleotides, the CDR3 is TGTGCCACCAGCAGGGGGCAGTTTAGCAATCAGCCCCAGCATTTT. The V and J genes are TRBV15 and TRBJ1-5, with D maybe TRBD1 (5 bases). V dropped 3 bases and J dropped 0 bases, with 9 bases sitting between them. This CDR3 has 15 residues. Looked up from germline, CDR1 is LNHNV and CDR2 is YYDKDF (reference sequence).

This rearrangement joins TRBV2 to TRBJ2-1; 7 bases align to TRBD1. V lost 6 bases and J lost 2; bases outside the gene matches: 10. Germline assignment: CDR1 SNHLY and CDR2 FYNNEI. The CDR3 totals 16 residues. The CDR3 coding sequence is TGTGCCAGCAGCGTCGACAGGGCTAGGCCCTACAATGAGCAGTTCTTC. Protein: CASSVDRARPYNEQFF.

A note on this clone: Other DNA sequences in the sample encode the same CDR3. V and J are TRBV5-1 and TRBJ2-1; possibly TRBD2 for D (5 bases). The CDR3 has 14 residues. The V and J ends lost 1 base and 0 bases respectively, with 5 bases between them. Germline assignment: CDR1 SGHRS and CDR2 YFSETQ. The CDR3 here is CASSLTSSYNEQFF. In nucleotides, the CDR3 is TGCGCCAGCAGCTTGACTAGCTCCTACAATGAGCAGTTCTTC.

The rearrangement joins TRBV5-6 to TRBJ1-3, with a possible D match to TRBD1 (6 bases). With 2 bases removed from V and 4 bases from J, the gap between germline ends came to 10 bases. Germline V gives CDR1 SGHDT, CDR2 YYEEEE. The CDR3 consists of 14 residues. The CDR3 nucleotides read TGTGCCAGCAGCTTAGTGGGGGCAGGAAACACCATATATTTT. Translation: CASSLVGAGNTIYF.